Below, one TCR beta chain is given with its context. Some clones are missing from TCRdb's copy, which holds only in-frame ones; the method was immunoSEQ multiplex PCR. The sample consists of about 2 million clones, 95% of them appearing once. Looked up from germline, CDR1 is GTSNPN and CDR2 is SVGIG (reference sequence). This CDR3 has 13 amino acids. V dropped 8 bases and J dropped 0 bases, with 8 bases sitting between them. The record originates from a study of shared clonotypes between healthy human individuals. The clonotype originates from a man between 18 and 35 years old in good health. The material sequenced was naive CD4+ T cells sorted from blood. Specified subset: CD45RA+ positively selected. This sequence joins TRBV30 and TRBJ1-6; D gene ambiguous. The DNA for the CDR3 is TGTGCCGCGGGGAGCTCCTATAATTCACCCCTCCACTTT. Its translation is CAAGSSYNSPLHF.